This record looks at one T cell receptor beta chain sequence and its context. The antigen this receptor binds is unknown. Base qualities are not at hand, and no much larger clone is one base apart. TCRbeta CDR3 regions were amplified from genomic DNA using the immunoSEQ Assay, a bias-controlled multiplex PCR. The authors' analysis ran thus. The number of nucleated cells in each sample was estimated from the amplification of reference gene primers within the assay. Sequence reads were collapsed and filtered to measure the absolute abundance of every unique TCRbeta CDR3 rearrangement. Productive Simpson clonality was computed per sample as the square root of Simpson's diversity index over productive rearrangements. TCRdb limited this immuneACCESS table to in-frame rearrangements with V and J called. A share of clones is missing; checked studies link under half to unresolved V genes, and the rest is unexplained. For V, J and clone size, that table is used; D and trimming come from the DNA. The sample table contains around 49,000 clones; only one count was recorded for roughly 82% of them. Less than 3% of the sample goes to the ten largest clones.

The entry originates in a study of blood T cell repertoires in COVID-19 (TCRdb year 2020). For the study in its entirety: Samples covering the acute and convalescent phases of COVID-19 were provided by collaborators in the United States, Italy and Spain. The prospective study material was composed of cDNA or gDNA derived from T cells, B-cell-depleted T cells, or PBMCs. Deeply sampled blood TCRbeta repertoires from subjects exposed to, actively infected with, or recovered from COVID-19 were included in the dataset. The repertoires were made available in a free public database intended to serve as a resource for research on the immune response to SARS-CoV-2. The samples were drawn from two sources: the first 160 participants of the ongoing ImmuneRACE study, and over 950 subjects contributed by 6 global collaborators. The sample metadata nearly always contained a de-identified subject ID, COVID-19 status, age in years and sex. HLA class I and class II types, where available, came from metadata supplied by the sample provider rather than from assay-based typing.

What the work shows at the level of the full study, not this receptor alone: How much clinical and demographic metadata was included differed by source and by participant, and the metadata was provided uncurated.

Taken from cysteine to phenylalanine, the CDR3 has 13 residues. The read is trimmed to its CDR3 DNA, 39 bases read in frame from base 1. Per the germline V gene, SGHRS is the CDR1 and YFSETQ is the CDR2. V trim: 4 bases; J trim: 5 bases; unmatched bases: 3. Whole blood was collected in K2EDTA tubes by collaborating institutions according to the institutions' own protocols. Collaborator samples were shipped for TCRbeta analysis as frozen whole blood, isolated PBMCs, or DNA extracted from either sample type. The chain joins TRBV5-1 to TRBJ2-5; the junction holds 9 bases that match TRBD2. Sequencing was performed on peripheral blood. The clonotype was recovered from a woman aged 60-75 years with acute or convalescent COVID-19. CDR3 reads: CASSEGLAETQYF. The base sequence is TGCGCCAGCAGCGAAGGACTAGCGGAGACCCAGTACTTC.